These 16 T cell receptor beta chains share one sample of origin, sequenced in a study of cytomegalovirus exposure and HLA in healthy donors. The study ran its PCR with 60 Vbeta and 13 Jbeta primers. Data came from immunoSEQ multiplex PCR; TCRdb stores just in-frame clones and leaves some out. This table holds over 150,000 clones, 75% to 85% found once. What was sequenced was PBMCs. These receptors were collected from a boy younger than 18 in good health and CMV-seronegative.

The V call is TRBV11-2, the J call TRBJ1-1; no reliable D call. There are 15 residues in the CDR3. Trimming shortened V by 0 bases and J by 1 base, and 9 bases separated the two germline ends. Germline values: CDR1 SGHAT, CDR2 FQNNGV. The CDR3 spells CASSLDGVQNTEAFF. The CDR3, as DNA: TGTGCCAGCAGCTTAGACGGGGTCCAGAACACTGAAGCTTTCTTT.

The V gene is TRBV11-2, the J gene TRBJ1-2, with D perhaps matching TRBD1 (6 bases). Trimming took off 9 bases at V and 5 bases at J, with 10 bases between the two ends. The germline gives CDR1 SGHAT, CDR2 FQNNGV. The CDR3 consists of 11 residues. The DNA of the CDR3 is TGTGCCAGTACCAGGGGTTATGGCTACACCTTC. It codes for CASTRGYGYTF.

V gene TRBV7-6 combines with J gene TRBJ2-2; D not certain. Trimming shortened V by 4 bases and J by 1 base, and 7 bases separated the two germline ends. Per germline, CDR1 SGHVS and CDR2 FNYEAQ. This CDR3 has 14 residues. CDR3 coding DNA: TGTGCCAGCAGCTCTAATCTGAACACCGGGGAGCTGTTTTTT. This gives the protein CASSSNLNTGELFF.

For the CDR3, the DNA is TGTGCCAGCAGTTTAGGGGGTCTAGCGGGAGGGCGCACAGATACGCAGTATTTT. This sequence encodes CASSLGGLAGGRTDTQYF. This rearrangement joins TRBV27 to TRBJ2-3, with 12 bases fitting TRBD2. This CDR3 has 18 residues. Germline CDR1 MNHEY, CDR2 SMNVEV (reference sequence). Unmatched junction bases numbered 7, after V lost 2 bases and J lost 1 base.

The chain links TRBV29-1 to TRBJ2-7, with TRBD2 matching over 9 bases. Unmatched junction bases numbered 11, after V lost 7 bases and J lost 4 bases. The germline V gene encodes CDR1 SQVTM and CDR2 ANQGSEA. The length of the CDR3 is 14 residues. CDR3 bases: TGCAGCGCCCTAACTCCGACTAGCGGATACGAGCAGTACTTC. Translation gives CSALTPTSGYEQYF.

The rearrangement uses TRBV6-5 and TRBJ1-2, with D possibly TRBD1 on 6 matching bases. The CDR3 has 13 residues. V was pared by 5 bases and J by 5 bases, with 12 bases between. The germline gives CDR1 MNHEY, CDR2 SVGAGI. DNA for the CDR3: TGTGCCAGCAGTGAACAGGGCACTTATGGCTACACCTTC. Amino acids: CASSEQGTYGYTF.

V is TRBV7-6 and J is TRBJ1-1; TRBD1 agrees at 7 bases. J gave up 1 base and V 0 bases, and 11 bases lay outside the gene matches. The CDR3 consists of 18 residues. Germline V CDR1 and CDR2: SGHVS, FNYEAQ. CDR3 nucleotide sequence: TGTGCCAGCAGCTTAGCCCAGTGGGCAGGGGGAAAGAACACTGAAGCTTTCTTT. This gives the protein CASSLAQWAGGKNTEAFF.

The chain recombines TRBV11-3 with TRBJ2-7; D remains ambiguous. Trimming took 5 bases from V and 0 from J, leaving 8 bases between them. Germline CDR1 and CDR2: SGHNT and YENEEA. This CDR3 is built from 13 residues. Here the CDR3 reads CASSLISSYEQYF. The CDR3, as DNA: TGTGCCAGCAGCCTAATTAGCTCCTACGAGCAGTACTTC. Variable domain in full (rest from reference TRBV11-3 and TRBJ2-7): EAGVVQSPRYKIIEKKQPVAFWCNPISGHNTLYWYLQNLGQGPELLIRYENEEAVDDSQLPKDRFSAERLKGVDSTLKIQPAELGDSAVYLCASSLISSYEQYFGPGTRLTVT.

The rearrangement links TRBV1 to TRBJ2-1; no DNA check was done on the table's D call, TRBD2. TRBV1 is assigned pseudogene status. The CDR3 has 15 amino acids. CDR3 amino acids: CTSSQELRSYNEQFF. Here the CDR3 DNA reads TGCACCAGCAGCCAAGAACTACGCTCCTACAATGAGCAGTTCTTC.

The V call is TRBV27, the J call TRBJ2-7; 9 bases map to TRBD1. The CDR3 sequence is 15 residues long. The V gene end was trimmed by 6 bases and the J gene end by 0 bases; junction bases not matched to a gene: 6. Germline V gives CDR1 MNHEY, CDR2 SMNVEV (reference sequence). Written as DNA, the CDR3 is TGTGCCAGCAGGGGGGACAGGGTGAACTCCTACGAGCAGTACTTC. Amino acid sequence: CASRGDRVNSYEQYF.

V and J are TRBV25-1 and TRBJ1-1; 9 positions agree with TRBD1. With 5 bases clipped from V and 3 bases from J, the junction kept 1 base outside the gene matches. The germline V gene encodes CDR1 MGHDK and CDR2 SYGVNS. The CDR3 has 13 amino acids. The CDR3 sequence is CASSTGGYTEAFF. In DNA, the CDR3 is TGTGCCAGCAGTACAGGGGGCTACACTGAAGCTTTCTTT.

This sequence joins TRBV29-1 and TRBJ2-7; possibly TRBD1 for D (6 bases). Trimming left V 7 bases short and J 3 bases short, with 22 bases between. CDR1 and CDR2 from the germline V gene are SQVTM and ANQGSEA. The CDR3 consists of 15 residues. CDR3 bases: TGCAGCGGAGTATATTACAGGGAGAATATCTACGAGCAGTACTTC. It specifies CSGVYYRENIYEQYF.

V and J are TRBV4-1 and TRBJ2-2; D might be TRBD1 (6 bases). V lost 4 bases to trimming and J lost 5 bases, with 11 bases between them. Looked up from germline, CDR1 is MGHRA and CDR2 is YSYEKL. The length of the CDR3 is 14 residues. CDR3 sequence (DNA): TGCGCCAGCAGCCCTCTAGGGGGTACCGGGGAGCTGTTTTTT. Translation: CASSPLGGTGELFF.

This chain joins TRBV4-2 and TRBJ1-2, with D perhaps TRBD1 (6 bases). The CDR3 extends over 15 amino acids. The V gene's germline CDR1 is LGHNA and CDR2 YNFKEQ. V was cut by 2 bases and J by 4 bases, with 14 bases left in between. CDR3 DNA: TGTGCCAGCAGCCAATCGCGGGGGCTCGGCTATGGCTACACCTTC. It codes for CASSQSRGLGYGYTF.

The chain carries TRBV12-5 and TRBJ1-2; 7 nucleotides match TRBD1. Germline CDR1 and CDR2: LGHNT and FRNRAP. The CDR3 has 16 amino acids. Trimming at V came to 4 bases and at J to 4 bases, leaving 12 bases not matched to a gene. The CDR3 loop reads CASGSRLTGQTYGYTF. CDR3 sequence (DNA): TGTGCTAGTGGTTCTAGACTAACGGGACAGACCTATGGCTACACCTTC.

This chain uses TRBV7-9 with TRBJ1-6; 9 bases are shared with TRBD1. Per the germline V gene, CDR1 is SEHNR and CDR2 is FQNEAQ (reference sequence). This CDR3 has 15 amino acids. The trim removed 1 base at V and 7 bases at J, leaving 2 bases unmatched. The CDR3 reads CASSLVGTGNSPLHF. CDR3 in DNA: TGTGCCAGCAGCTTAGTTGGGACAGGGAATTCACCCCTCCACTTT.